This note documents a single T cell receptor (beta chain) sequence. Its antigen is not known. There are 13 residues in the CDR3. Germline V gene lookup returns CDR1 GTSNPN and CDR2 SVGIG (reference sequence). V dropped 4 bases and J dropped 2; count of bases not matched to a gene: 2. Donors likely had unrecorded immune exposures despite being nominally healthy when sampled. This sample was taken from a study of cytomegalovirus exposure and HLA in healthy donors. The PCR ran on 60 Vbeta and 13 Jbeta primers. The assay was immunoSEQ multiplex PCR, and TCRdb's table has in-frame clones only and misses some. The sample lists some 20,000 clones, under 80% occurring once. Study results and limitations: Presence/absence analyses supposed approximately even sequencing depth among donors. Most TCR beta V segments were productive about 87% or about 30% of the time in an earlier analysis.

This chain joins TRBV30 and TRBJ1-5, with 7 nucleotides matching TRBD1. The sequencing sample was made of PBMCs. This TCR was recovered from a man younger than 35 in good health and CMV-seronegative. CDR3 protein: CAWNTGGNQPQHF. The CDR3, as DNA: TGTGCCTGGAATACAGGGGGCAATCAGCCCCAGCATTTT.